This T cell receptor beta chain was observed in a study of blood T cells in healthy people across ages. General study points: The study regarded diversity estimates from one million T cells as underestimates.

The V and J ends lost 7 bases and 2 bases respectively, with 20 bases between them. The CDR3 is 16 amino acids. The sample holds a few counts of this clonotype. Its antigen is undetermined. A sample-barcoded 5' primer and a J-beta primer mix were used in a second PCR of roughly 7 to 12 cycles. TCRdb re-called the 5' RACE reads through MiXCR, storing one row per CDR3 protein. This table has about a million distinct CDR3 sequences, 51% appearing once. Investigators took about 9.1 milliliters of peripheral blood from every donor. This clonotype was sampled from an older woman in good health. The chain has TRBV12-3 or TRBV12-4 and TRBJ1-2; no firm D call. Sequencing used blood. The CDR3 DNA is TGTGCCAGCATCTCTTCGTCTTGGCCCCGAAACTATGGCTACACCTTC. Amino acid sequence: CASISSSWPRNYGYTF.